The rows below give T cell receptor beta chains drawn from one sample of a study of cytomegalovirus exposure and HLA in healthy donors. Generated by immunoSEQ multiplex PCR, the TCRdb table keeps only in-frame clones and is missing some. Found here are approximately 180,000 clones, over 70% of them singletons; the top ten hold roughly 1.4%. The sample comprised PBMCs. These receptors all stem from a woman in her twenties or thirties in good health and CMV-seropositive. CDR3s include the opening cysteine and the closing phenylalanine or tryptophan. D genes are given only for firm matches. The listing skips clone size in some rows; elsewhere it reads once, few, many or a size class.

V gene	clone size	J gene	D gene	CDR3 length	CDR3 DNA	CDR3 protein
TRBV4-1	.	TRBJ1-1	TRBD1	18	TGCGCCAGCAGCCAAGTAGTCGACCGCACAGGGGTGAACACTGAAGCTTTCTTT	CASSQVVDRTGVNTEAFF
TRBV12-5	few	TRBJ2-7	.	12	TGTGCTAGTGGACTGGGCTCCTACGAGCAGTACTTC	CASGLGSYEQYF
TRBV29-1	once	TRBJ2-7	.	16	TGCAGCGTGGGACTGGGTGTCGGGTCTTTGACCTACGAGCAGTACTTC	CSVGLGVGSLTYEQYF
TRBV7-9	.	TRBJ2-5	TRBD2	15	TGTGCCAGCAGGCATCCGGGACTAGTTCAAGAGACCCAGTACTTC	CASRHPGLVQETQYF
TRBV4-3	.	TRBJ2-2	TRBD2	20	TGCGCCAGCAGCCCCCTTCCGGGACTAGCGGGAGGCAAGGGCACCGGGGAGCTGTTTTTT	CASSPLPGLAGGKGTGELFF
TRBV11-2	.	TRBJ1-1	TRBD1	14	TGTGCCAGCAGCCCAACAGGGGGAGGCACTGAAGCTTTCTTT	CASSPTGGGTEAFF
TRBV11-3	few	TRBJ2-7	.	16	TGTGCCAGCAGCTCCCCCCGAAGCCCGAGCTCCTACGAGCAGTACTTC	CASSSPRSPSSYEQYF
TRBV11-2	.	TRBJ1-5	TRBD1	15	TGTGCCAGCAGCTTAGGATCAGGGGGCGATCAGCCCCAGCATTTT	CASSLGSGGDQPQHF
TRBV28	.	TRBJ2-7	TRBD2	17	TGTGCCAGCAGTTTCTGGGAGAGTAGCGGGAGCTCCTACGAGCAGTACTTC	CASSFWESSGSSYEQYF
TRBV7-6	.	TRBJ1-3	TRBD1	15	TGTGCCAGCAGTCTCGGACAGGGGGGAGGAAACACCATATATTTT	CASSLGQGGGNTIYF
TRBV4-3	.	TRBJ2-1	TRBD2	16	TGCGCCAGCAGCCATGGGGGGGGAGAGGGGCGTGGGGAGCAGTTCTTC	CASSHGGGEGRGEQFF
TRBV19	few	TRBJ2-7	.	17	TGTGCCAGTAGTATAGAACGATCAGGGACACTTTCCCTCGAGCAGTACTTC	CASSIERSGTLSLEQYF
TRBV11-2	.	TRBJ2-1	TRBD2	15	TGTGCCAGCAGCTGGCGCAGCGGGAAGGGAAATGAGCAGTTCTTC	CASSWRSGKGNEQFF
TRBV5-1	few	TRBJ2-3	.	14	TGCGCCAGCAGCCCGACTAGTTACACAGATACGCAGTATTTT	CASSPTSYTDTQYF
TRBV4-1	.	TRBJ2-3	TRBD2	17	TGCGCCAGCAGCCAGGACCGGCTAGCGGGAGAATCCGATACGCAGTATTTT	CASSQDRLAGESDTQYF
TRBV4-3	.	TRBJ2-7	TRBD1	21	TGCGCCAGCAGCCAAGGTGGGGCGCTTAACAGGGGGCCCCCTCACTCCTACGAGCAGTACTTC	CASSQGGALNRGPPHSYEQYF
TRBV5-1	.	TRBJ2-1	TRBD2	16	TGCGCCAGCAGCTTGGGCGGGGGTAGCTCCTACAATGAGCAGTTCTTC	CASSLGGGSSYNEQFF
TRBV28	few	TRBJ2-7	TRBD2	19	TGTGCCAGCAGTTTACCCTCCCATGCTAGCGGGAGGAGGACCTACGAGCAGTACTTC	CASSLPSHASGRRTYEQYF
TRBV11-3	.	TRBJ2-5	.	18	TGTGCCAGCAGCTTAGACGGGGCGGGAAACCCGTGGGGGGAGACCCAGTACTTC	CASSLDGAGNPWGETQYF
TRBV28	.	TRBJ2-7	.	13	TGTGCCAGCAGTTTCTCCTCCCCCTACGAGCAGTACTTC	CASSFSSPYEQYF
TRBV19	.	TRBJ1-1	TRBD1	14	TGTGCCAGTAGTAGACAGGGGGCGGGTACTGAAGCTTTCTTT	CASSRQGAGTEAFF
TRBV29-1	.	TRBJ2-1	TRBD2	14	TGCAGCGTTGGCTTCCTAGCGGGAGACAATGAGCAGTTCTTC	CSVGFLAGDNEQFF
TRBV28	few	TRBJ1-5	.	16	TGTGCCAGCAGTTTTGGAGGGTCGGGGGATCCGGAGCCCCAGCATTTT	CASSFGGSGDPEPQHF
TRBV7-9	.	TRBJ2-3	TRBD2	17	TGTGCCAGCAGCTTGGGGTCGCTTAGCGGGAGCTCAGATACGCAGTATTTT	CASSLGSLSGSSDTQYF
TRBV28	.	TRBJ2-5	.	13	TGTGCCAGCAATCCCGGGATAAAAGAGACCCAGTACTTC	CASNPGIKETQYF
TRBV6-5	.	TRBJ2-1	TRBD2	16	TGTGCCAGCAGTTGGGGACTAGCGGGACTAAACAATGAGCAGTTCTTC	CASSWGLAGLNNEQFF
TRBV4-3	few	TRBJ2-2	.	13	TGCGCCAGCAGCCAAGTGGAGATCGGGGAGCTGTTTTTT	CASSQVEIGELFF
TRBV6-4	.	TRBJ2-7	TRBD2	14	TGTGCCAGCAGACCGGGACTAGCGGGAAACGAGCAGTACTTC	CASRPGLAGNEQYF
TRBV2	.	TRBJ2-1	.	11	TGTGCCAGCGCCTATAGTGATGAGCAGTTCTTC	CASAYSDEQFF
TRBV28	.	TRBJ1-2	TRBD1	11	TGTGCCAGCCGACAGGGCAATGGCTACACCTTC	CASRQGNGYTF
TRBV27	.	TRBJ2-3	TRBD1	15	TGTGCCAGCAGTCCCGGGACAGGGAGCACAGATACGCAGTATTTT	CASSPGTGSTDTQYF
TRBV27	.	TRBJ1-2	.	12	TGTGCCAGCAGTTCTTCCCCCTATGGCTACACCTTC	CASSSSPYGYTF
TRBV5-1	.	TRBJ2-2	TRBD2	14	TGCGCCAGCTTTTCGACTAGCGGGAGCGGGGAGCTGTTTTTT	CASFSTSGSGELFF
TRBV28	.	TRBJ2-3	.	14	TGTGCCAGCAGGCTAGAGCCTAGCACAGATACGCAGTATTTT	CASRLEPSTDTQYF
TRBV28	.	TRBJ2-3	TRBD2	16	TGTGCCAGCGGACTAGCGGGATTGAGAGTCACAGATACGCAGTATTTT	CASGLAGLRVTDTQYF
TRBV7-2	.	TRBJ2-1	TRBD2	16	TGTGCCAGCAGCCAGGAAAGCGGGAGGGCCCTCGGTGAGCAGTTCTTC	CASSQESGRALGEQFF
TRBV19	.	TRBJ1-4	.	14	TGTGCCAGTAGTTTCGGCCAGGGTAATGAAAAACTGTTTTTT	CASSFGQGNEKLFF
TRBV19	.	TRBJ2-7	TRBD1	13	TGTGCCAGTAGTATGTCCACAGGGGGCGAGCAGTACTTC	CASSMSTGGEQYF
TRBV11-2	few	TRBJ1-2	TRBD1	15	TGTGCCAGCAGCATCGACAGGGAAGCAAACTATGGCTACACCTTC	CASSIDREANYGYTF
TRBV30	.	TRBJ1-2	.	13	TGTGCCTGGAGTGTAGACAGTTACTATGGCTACACCTTC	CAWSVDSYYGYTF
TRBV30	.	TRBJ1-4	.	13	TGTGCCTGGATAGGGGCCCCTAATGAAAAACTGTTTTTT	CAWIGAPNEKLFF
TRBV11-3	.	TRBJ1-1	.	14	TGTGCCAGCAGCCAGTTAGGAGGGAACACTGAAGCTTTCTTT	CASSQLGGNTEAFF